Shown below are 5 T cell receptor beta chains from a single sample sequenced in a study of blood T cells in healthy people across ages. Next came a second PCR, run for about 6 to 12 cycles, which used a sample-barcoded 5' primer along with a J-beta primer mix. Each CDR3 protein is one row after TCRdb ran MiXCR on the 5' RACE reads. The top ten clones hold 20% to 25% of a sample with fewer than 2,000,000 distinct CDR3 sequences, around 40% of them seen once. The sequenced sample consisted of blood. The source of these receptors is a human donor in good health.

This chain uses TRBV7-2 with TRBJ2-3, with 7 bases identical to TRBD2. Germline assignment: CDR1 SGHTA and CDR2 FQGNSA. The CDR3 covers 15 residues. V shed 4 bases and J 4 bases; nucleotides not matched to a gene: 8. Here the CDR3 DNA reads TGTGCCAGCAGCTCCTCGGGACTAAGCGCAGATACGCAGTATTTT. Residues: CASSSSGLSADTQYF.

The CDR3 spells CASTGSVYGYTF. Here the CDR3 DNA reads TGTGCCAGTACAGGGTCGGTTTATGGCTACACCTTC. This sequence joins TRBV7-2 and TRBJ1-2; tentatively, D is TRBD1 (6 bases). The CDR3 length is 12 residues. Trimming took off 9 bases at V and 5 bases at J, with 13 bases between the two ends. CDR1 is SGHTA and CDR2 is FQGNSA in the germline V gene.

The chain uses TRBV20-1 and TRBJ2-5; D may be TRBD2 (5 bases). There are 15 residues in the CDR3. The germline V gene has CDR1 DFQATT and CDR2 SNEGSKA (reference sequence). V dropped 3 bases and J dropped 7 bases, with 21 bases sitting between them. The CDR3 DNA reads as TGCAGTGCTAGCGACTATGGACGGTCGGGAAGGACCCAGTACTTC. Translating gives CSASDYGRSGRTQYF.

V and J are TRBV7-2 and TRBJ1-1, with 9 bases aligning to TRBD1. This CDR3 comprises 12 residues. The V and J ends lost 8 bases and 7 bases, in that order; junction bases with no gene match: 5. Looked up from germline, CDR1 is SGHTA and CDR2 is FQGNSA. CDR3 sequence: CASSGTGFEAFF. The CDR3 DNA is TGTGCCAGCTCTGGGACAGGGTTTGAAGCTTTCTTT. The variable domain in full, with the rest retrieved from reference TRBV7-2 and TRBJ1-1, is GAGVSQSPSNKVTEKGKDVELRCDPISGHTALYWYRQSLGQGLEFLIYFQGNSAPDKSGLPSDRFSAERTGGSVSTLTIQRTQQEDSAVYLCASSGTGFEAFFGQGTRLTVV.

This clonotype was observed a handful of times. This chain uses TRBV7-8 with TRBJ2-5; D is uncertain. Germline V gene lookup returns CDR1 SGHVS and CDR2 FQNEAQ. V lost 1 base to trimming and J lost 1 base, with 19 bases between them. CDR3 length equals 18 residues. CDR3 amino acids: CASSLGFVGGNIQETQYF. The CDR3 region has the DNA TGTGCCAGCAGCTTAGGTTTTGTCGGCGGTAACATCCAAGAGACCCAGTACTTC.